The 27 T cell receptor beta chains reported below all come from one sample, sequenced in a study of T cells in Graves' hyperthyroidism and ophthalmopathy (dated by TCRdb to between 2018 and 2021). Library construction relied on multiplex PCR. Sequencing was performed on an Illumina HiSeq 2000. Amplification of TCR beta CDR3 regions was carried out from RNA transcripts. The first round of RT-PCR for the TCR CDR3 was performed with the HTBI primer set and the Qiagen OneStep RT-PCR kit. TCRdb reworked the public reads: Q25 trimming with fastp, MiXCR clone assembly, productive beta chains retained. Rows are combined by CDR3 protein, so each entry shows the most common genes and DNA. The sample profile shows 380,000 or so distinct CDR3 sequences; approximately 13% of them were found once. In total, the top ten clones hold about 20% of the sample. Material: blood. These receptors were taken from a man aged 25-40 years with Graves' hyperthyroidism that later progressed to Graves' ophthalmopathy.

As DNA, the CDR3 is TGCGCCAGCAGCCTAGCGTCAACTAATGAAAAACTGTTTTTT. This codes for CASSLASTNEKLFF. The rearrangement uses TRBV5-1 and TRBJ1-4; the D is unclear. V lost 4 bases and J 0 bases, leaving 7 bases between the germline ends. Per germline, CDR1 SGHRS and CDR2 YFSETQ. The CDR3 totals 14 residues.

This clonotype was counted at least ten times. This chain joins TRBV7-9 and TRBJ2-3; 13 bases map to TRBD2. The CDR3 has 16 amino acids. Germline CDR1 reads SEHNR; CDR2 reads FQNEAQ (reference sequence). The V gene end was trimmed by 5 bases and the J gene end by 0 bases; junction bases not matched to a gene: 2. The CDR3 DNA reads TGTGCCAGCAGCAGGACTAGCGGGGGAAGCACAGATACGCAGTATTTT. It yields the protein CASSRTSGGSTDTQYF. Using reference TRBV7-9 and TRBJ2-3 for the parts outside the CDR3, the full variable domain is DTGVSQNPRHKITKRGQNVTFRCDPISEHNRLYWYRQTLGQGPEFLTYFQNEAQLEKSRLLSDRFSAERPKGSFSTLEIQRTEQGDSAMYLCASSRTSGGSTDTQYFGPGTRLTVL.

This clonotype was observed at least ten times. The chain employs TRBV11-3 and TRBJ2-3; TRBD1 matches 9 bases. The CDR3 consists of 16 residues. Germline values: CDR1 SGHNT, CDR2 YENEEA. With 6 bases clipped from V and 4 bases from J, the junction kept 11 bases outside the gene matches. In DNA, the CDR3 is TGTGCCAGCAGGATCCGGGACAGGGACGAGGCAGATACGCAGTATTTT. Residues: CASRIRDRDEADTQYF.

The chain links TRBV7-2 to TRBJ2-1, with D maybe TRBD2 (5 bases). The germline V gene has CDR1 SGHTA and CDR2 FQGNSA. This CDR3 comprises 13 residues. The V gene lost 8 bases and the J gene lost 3 bases, with 11 bases spanning the gap. The CDR3 region has the DNA TGTGCCAGCGCCAGAGGGCGCTACAATGAGCAGTTCTTC. Encoded protein: CASARGRYNEQFF. Complete variable domain (other parts from reference TRBV7-2 and TRBJ2-1): GAGVSQSPSNKVTEKGKDVELRCDPISGHTALYWYRQSLGQGLEFLIYFQGNSAPDKSGLPSDRFSAERTGGSVSTLTIQRTQQEDSAVYLCASARGRYNEQFFGPGTRLTVL.

This clonotype was detected many times. The chain joins TRBV7-2 to TRBJ2-1, with 16 bases matching TRBD2. Germline V gives CDR1 SGHTA, CDR2 FQGNSA. J lost 8 bases, V lost 4 bases, and 2 bases had no gene match. The length of the CDR3 is 15 residues. The CDR3 protein is CASSSGLAGGYEQFF. CDR3 sequence (DNA): TGTGCCAGCAGCTCGGGACTAGCGGGGGGGTATGAGCAGTTCTTC.

This clonotype showed up many times. J is TRBJ2-1 and V is TRBV13, with TRBD1 matching 9 bases. CDR1 and CDR2 from the germline V gene are PRHDT and FYEKMQ (reference sequence). The CDR3 is 15 residues long. V was pared by 5 bases and J by 3 bases, with 5 bases of the junction left unmatched. The CDR3 DNA is TGTGCCAGCAGCGGAGGACAGGGGATCTACAATGAGCAGTTCTTC. Its translation is CASSGGQGIYNEQFF.

This clonotype was seen at least ten times. The J gene is TRBJ2-7, the V gene TRBV5-1, with TRBD2 matching over 7 bases. Germline trimming cut 2 bases from V and 0 bases from J; bases unmatched to any gene: 5. Germline loops: CDR1 SGHRS, CDR2 YFSETQ. CDR3 length equals 15 residues. The CDR3 DNA is TGCGCCAGCAGCTTCGACGGCGGGAGCTCCTACGAGCAGTACTTC. Residues: CASSFDGGSSYEQYF.

This clonotype was counted at least ten times. J is TRBJ2-1 and V is TRBV12-3 or TRBV12-4, with 14 bases fitting TRBD2. The V and J ends lost 6 bases and 7 bases, in that order; junction bases with no gene match: 5. The CDR3 is 15 residues long. Here the CDR3 DNA reads TGTGCCAGCAGCTCTGGGACTAGCGGGGGAAATGAGCAGTTCTTC. This encodes CASSSGTSGGNEQFF.

V and J are TRBV15 and TRBJ2-1, with D unclear. There are 13 residues in the CDR3. Germline assignment: CDR1 LNHNV and CDR2 YYDKDF (reference sequence). Between the trimmed V and J ends, which lost 0 bases and 15 bases, there was a span of 15 bases. For the CDR3, the DNA is TGTGCCACCAGCAGAGATATGTCCTCCTGGGGGTTCTTC. It encodes CATSRDMSSWGFF.

This clonotype turned up a few times. The chain recombines TRBV5-1 with TRBJ2-3; D unclear. Germline V gene data show CDR1 as SGHRS and CDR2 as YFSETQ. The CDR3 is made up of 14 amino acids. Between the trimmed V and J ends, which lost 7 bases and 2 bases, there was a span of 14 bases. Here the CDR3 reads CASAPPRTTDTQYF. In nucleotides, the CDR3 is TGCGCCAGCGCCCCCCCAAGGACCACAGATACGCAGTATTTT.

This sequence joins TRBV19 and TRBJ2-3; TRBD2 matches at 12 bases. The germline CDR1 and CDR2 sequences are LNHDA and SQIVND (reference sequence). Losses at the gene ends were 10 bases for V and 0 bases for J; bases not matched to a gene: 5. The CDR3 has 15 residues. The DNA of the CDR3 is TGTGCCACCCTGACTAGCGGGGGAAGCACAGATACGCAGTATTTT. Translating gives CATLTSGGSTDTQYF.

This clonotype was seen a handful of times. The chain links TRBV30 to TRBJ2-1; D unclear. The CDR3 extends over 14 amino acids. The germline CDR1 and CDR2 sequences are GTSNPN and SVGIG (reference sequence). V was cut by 0 bases and J by 6 bases, with 12 bases left in between. The CDR3 sequence is CAWSVRALSNEQFF. DNA of the CDR3: TGTGCCTGGAGTGTACGAGCTTTGAGCAATGAGCAGTTCTTC. The full variable domain, with the rest looked up from reference TRBV30 and TRBJ2-1, is SQTIHQWPATLVQPVGSPLSLECTVEGTSNPNLYWYRQAAGRGLQLLFYSVGIGQISSEVPQNLSASRPQDRQFILSSKKLLLSDSGFYLCAWSVRALSNEQFFGPGTRLTVL.

This clonotype has just a few counts. J is TRBJ2-1 and V is TRBV13, with no clear D. Trimming stripped 0 bases from V and 6 bases from J, with 6 bases between. Germline CDR1 and CDR2: PRHDT and FYEKMQ (reference sequence). The CDR3 runs 13 residues. In DNA, the CDR3 is TGTGCCAGCAGCTTAGGATTTGGCAATGAGCAGTTCTTC. Protein product: CASSLGFGNEQFF.

This clonotype was detected many times. This chain links TRBV30 with TRBJ1-6; D is uncertain. This CDR3 region has 14 residues. The germline V gene has CDR1 GTSNPN and CDR2 SVGIG (reference sequence). Trimming stripped 3 bases from V and 0 bases from J, with 6 bases between. The CDR3 protein is CAWRGNSYNSPLHF. CDR3 coding DNA: TGTGCCTGGAGAGGGAACTCCTATAATTCACCCCTCCACTTT.

Here the CDR3 reads CASSQRVGSTEAFF. The CDR3, as DNA: TGTGCCAGCAGCCAGCGGGTAGGGTCCACTGAAGCTTTCTTT. The chain combines TRBV3-1 with TRBJ1-1; D not resolved. V was trimmed by 3 bases and J by 4 bases, leaving 12 bases between them. CDR1 and CDR2 (germline): LGHDT, YNNKEL (reference sequence). CDR3 length: 14 amino acids.

The sample holds many counts of this clonotype. This chain joins TRBV7-9 and TRBJ2-7; 8 bases map to TRBD1. This CDR3 is built from 19 residues. The V and J ends lost 3 bases and 0 bases, in that order; junction bases with no gene match: 16. Germline V gives CDR1 SEHNR, CDR2 FQNEAQ (reference sequence). In nucleotides, the CDR3 is TGTGCCAGCAGCTTTTTTGGGACAGGTTCTCTTCTGAGCTCCTACGAGCAGTACTTC. Translated, it gives CASSFFGTGSLLSSYEQYF.

This clonotype has at least ten counts. J is TRBJ2-5 and V is TRBV11-2; 12 nucleotides align to TRBD2. This CDR3 contains 19 residues. Germline V CDR1 and CDR2: SGHAT, FQNNGV. The V segment lost 3 bases and the J segment 5 bases; nucleotides outside the gene matches: 16. The CDR3 DNA reads TGTGCCAGCAGCTTTAGGACTAGCGGGGTTGGAATGGGGATTGAGACCCAGTACTTC. Its translation: CASSFRTSGVGMGIETQYF.

This clonotype was picked up a small number of times. V is TRBV9 and J is TRBJ1-2; no definite D call. CDR1 and CDR2 (germline): SGDLS, YYNGEE. V dropped 3 bases and J dropped 8 bases, with 17 bases sitting between them. The CDR3 is 14 amino acids. The CDR3 sequence: CASSAPGVGNGYTF. The CDR3 region has the DNA TGTGCCAGCAGCGCCCCCGGGGTAGGGAACGGCTACACCTTC.

The CDR3 bases are TGTGCCAGCAGCCGTAGCGGGGAAGGGACCCAGTACTTC. Translation: CASSRSGEGTQYF. V is TRBV6-2 or TRBV6-3 and J is TRBJ2-5, with 8 bases fitting TRBD2. Looked up from germline, CDR1 is MNHEY and CDR2 is SVGEGT. V gave up 6 bases and J gave up 7 bases; unmatched junction bases: 7. The CDR3 runs 13 residues.

At least ten counts were recorded for this clonotype. The chain carries TRBV30 and TRBJ1-1; the D is unclear. In germline, CDR1 is GTSNPN, CDR2 SVGIG (reference sequence). The V and J ends lost 4 bases and 7 bases respectively, with 13 bases between them. CDR3 length: 12 amino acids. CDR3 loop: CAWTEWGDEAFF. In DNA, the CDR3 is TGTGCCTGGACCGAGTGGGGTGATGAAGCTTTCTTT.

A few counts support this clonotype. The DNA of the CDR3 is TGTGCCAGCGTTACTGGACCGGGGCAATCGAGTTACACTGAAGCTTTCTTT. Protein sequence: CASVTGPGQSSYTEAFF. The chain recombines TRBV5-4 with TRBJ1-1; TRBD1 might be the D (5 bases). This CDR3 is built from 17 residues. Germline assignment: CDR1 SGHNT and CDR2 YYREEE (reference sequence). The V and J ends lost 7 bases and 3 bases respectively, with 25 bases between them. The variable domain in full, completed from reference TRBV5-4 and TRBJ1-1, reads ETGVTQSPTHLIKTRGQQVTLRCSSQSGHNTVSWYQQALGQGPQFIFQYYREEENGRGNFPPRFSGLQFPNYSSELNVNALELDDSALYLCASVTGPGQSSYTEAFFGQGTRLTVV.

This chain connects TRBV29-1 to TRBJ1-1, with D possibly being TRBD1 (5 bases). This CDR3 is 13 amino acids long. Trimming took 8 bases from V and 4 from J, leaving 17 bases between them. The germline CDR1 and CDR2 sequences are SQVTM and ANQGSEA. CDR3 sequence (DNA): TGCAGCATAAAGGGAGGGGCCCCCACTGAAGCTTTCTTT. Amino acid sequence: CSIKGGAPTEAFF.

This clonotype was counted ten times or more. The chain employs TRBV28 and TRBJ1-2; the match to TRBD1 covers 8 bases. CDR3 size: 14 residues. Per germline, CDR1 MDHEN and CDR2 SYDVKM. The ends lost 6 bases at V and 5 bases at J; junction bases unmatched: 8. CDR3 amino acids: CASSLTGVGYGYTF. The CDR3 DNA sequence: TGTGCCAGCAGCCTGACAGGGGTGGGGTATGGCTACACCTTC.

This clonotype was detected only a few times. J is TRBJ2-7 and V is TRBV9, with 12 bases matching TRBD1. The germline gives CDR1 SGDLS, CDR2 YYNGEE. The CDR3 has 15 amino acids. The V segment lost 3 bases and the J segment 5 bases; nucleotides outside the gene matches: 6. The CDR3 loop is CASSAGTGGLNEQYF. For the CDR3, the DNA is TGTGCCAGCAGCGCGGGGACAGGGGGCTTAAACGAGCAGTACTTC.

The chain is built from TRBV6-1 and TRBJ1-4, with no clear D. The germline V and J ends were trimmed by 0 bases and 7 bases, with 18 bases remaining between them. The CDR3 runs 17 residues. Germline loops: CDR1 MNHNS, CDR2 SASEGT. The CDR3 region is CASSEAFRRILFEKLFF. DNA of the CDR3: TGTGCCAGCAGTGAAGCATTCAGACGGATACTCTTTGAAAAACTGTTTTTT.

This clonotype was recorded many times. The J gene is TRBJ1-4, the V gene TRBV12-3 or TRBV12-4; D is possibly TRBD1 (5 bases). Trimming pared 5 bases from V and 7 bases from J, leaving 17 bases between. There are 15 residues in the CDR3. The DNA for the CDR3 is TGTGCCAGCAGTCCGTACAGGAGGGCGGTTGAAAAACTGTTTTTT. Translation: CASSPYRRAVEKLFF.

This chain uses TRBV13 with TRBJ2-7; D assignment may be TRBD1 or TRBD2 (5 bases each). The CDR3 is 15 amino acids. V lost 1 base to trimming and J lost 7 bases, with 17 bases between them. Germline V lookup: CDR1 PRHDT, CDR2 FYEKMQ (reference sequence). As DNA, the CDR3 is TGTGCCAGCAGCTTAGCAGGGCAGGTATTAGCGGAGCAGTACTTC. Translating gives CASSLAGQVLAEQYF. Together with reference TRBV13 and TRBJ2-7, the CDR3 gives the full variable domain: AAGVIQSPRHLIKEKRETATLKCYPIPRHDTVYWYQQGPGQDPQFLISFYEKMQSDKGSIPDRFSAQQFSDYHSELNMSSLELGDSALYFCASSLAGQVLAEQYFGPGTRLTVT.